The 23 T cell receptor beta chains below were found in one sample sequenced in a study of OX40 agonist ivuxolimab in advanced cancers. Assay used: immunoSEQ multiplex PCR; TCRdb lists only in-frame clones, some missing. The sample lists more than 30,000 clones; roughly 77% were seen once. The sequences come from CD4+ or CD8+ T cells sorted from blood, collected in a trial of the OX40 agonist ivuxolimab. The receptors shown here come from an adult with an advanced solid tumor such as melanoma, head and neck, liver or kidney cancer.

The chain joins TRBV6-1 to TRBJ1-2; 8 bases agree with TRBD1. In germline, CDR1 is MNHNS, CDR2 SASEGT. This CDR3 spans 11 amino acids. The CDR3 DNA reads TGTGCGACAGGGGACAACTATGGCTACACCTTC. It yields the protein CATGDNYGYTF.

V is TRBV7-3 and J is TRBJ2-2; D might be TRBD1 or TRBD2, each matching 5 bases. CDR1 is SGHTA and CDR2 is FQGTGA in the germline V gene. This CDR3 spans 14 amino acids. Trimming removed 4 bases from V and 5 bases from J, with 11 bases in between. CDR3 sequence (DNA): TGTGCCAGCAGCTCAGGGAGTGGTACCGGGGAGCTGTTTTTT. Protein: CASSSGSGTGELFF.

The genes are TRBV19 and TRBJ2-4; D is perhaps TRBD2 (6 bases). With 3 bases removed from V and 1 base from J, the gap between germline ends came to 16 bases. Germline CDR1 LNHDA, CDR2 SQIVND (reference sequence). The CDR3 spans 17 residues. CDR3 in amino acids: CASSMPRGNEAKNIQYF. For the CDR3, the DNA is TGTGCCAGTAGTATGCCCCGGGGGAATGAGGCCAAAAACATTCAGTACTTC.

V gene TRBV7-2 combines with J gene TRBJ1-1; 7 bases fit TRBD1. Germline CDR1 SGHTA, CDR2 FQGNSA. The length of the CDR3 is 13 residues. The trim removed 8 bases at V and 2 bases at J, leaving 5 bases unmatched. Written as DNA, the CDR3 is TGTGCCAGCGGCCGACAGGGTAACACTGAAGCTTTCTTT. Protein product: CASGRQGNTEAFF.

With regard to this clone: A read error may produce the germline difference seen at one junction end. The chain is built from TRBV5-1 and TRBJ2-7; tentative D call: TRBD1 (6 bases). The CDR3 has 15 amino acids. From germline, CDR1 is SGHRS and CDR2 YFSETQ. CDR3 nucleotides: TGCGCCAGCAGCCTGGGGACACCCGGACCCTACGGGCAGTACTTC. Protein product: CASSLGTPGPYGQYF. Variable domain in full (rest from reference TRBV5-1 and TRBJ2-7): KAGVTQTPRYLIKTRGQQVTLSCSPISGHRSVSWYQQTPGQGLQFLFEYFSETQRNKGNFPGRFSGRQFSNSRSEMNVSTLELGDSALYLCASSLGTPGPYGQYFGPGTRLTVT.

This clone appeared once. The rearrangement uses TRBV9 and TRBJ1-6; D gene unclear. CDR1 and CDR2 (germline): SGDLS, YYNGEE. Trimming removed 0 bases from V and 7 bases from J, with 5 bases in between. The CDR3 contains 13 residues. CDR3 sequence reads: CASSVVENSPLHF. Here the CDR3 DNA reads TGTGCCAGCAGCGTAGTAGAGAATTCACCCCTCCACTTT.

This chain uses TRBV9 with TRBJ1-1, with a weak D call TRBD1 (5 bases). Germline CDR1 and CDR2: SGDLS and YYNGEE. V was shortened by 0 bases and J by 0 bases, with 9 bases between the two germline ends. CDR3 length: 15 amino acids. The CDR3, as DNA: TGTGCCAGCAGCGTAGGATCAGGGATGAACACTGAAGCTTTCTTT. It translates to CASSVGSGMNTEAFF.

The V and J genes are TRBV7-9 and TRBJ1-2; TRBD1 matches at 9 bases. The CDR3 covers 13 residues. In germline, CDR1 is SEHNR, CDR2 FQNEAQ (reference sequence). Trimming removed 3 bases from V and 6 bases from J; junction bases left unmatched: 2. The CDR3 region has the DNA TGTGCCAGCAGCTTGGGACAGGGAGATGGCTACACCTTC. The encoded protein is CASSLGQGDGYTF.

The chain uses TRBV2 and TRBJ1-2; D is perhaps TRBD1 (5 bases). There are 15 residues in the CDR3. V shed 5 bases and J shed 3 bases, with 16 bases lying between them. Germline V CDR1 and CDR2: SNHLY, FYNNEI. The CDR3: CASSTNQGADYGYTF. CDR3 sequence (DNA): TGTGCCAGCAGTACGAACCAGGGTGCGGACTATGGCTACACCTTC.

Only a few counts were recorded for this clone. V and J are TRBV5-4 and TRBJ1-2; tentatively, D is TRBD1 (6 bases). Trimming shortened V by 4 bases and J by 5 bases, and 18 bases separated the two germline ends. The CDR3 runs 15 residues. Germline CDR1 and CDR2: SGHNT and YYREEE (reference sequence). In DNA form, the CDR3 reads TGTGCCAGCAGCGCCTGGAGGGGGGGTTTGTATGGCTACACCTTC. This encodes CASSAWRGGLYGYTF.

The chain recombines TRBV6-1 with TRBJ2-7; 8 bases map to TRBD2. The CDR3 consists of 14 residues. Looked up from germline, CDR1 is MNHNS and CDR2 is SASEGT. J was trimmed by 6 bases and V by 3 bases; bases with no gene match: 7. DNA of the CDR3: TGTGCCAGCAGTGATTCGGGAGGGTTTAGCGAGCAGTACTTC. Protein: CASSDSGGFSEQYF.

The chain couples TRBV10-3 to TRBJ2-6; D is undetermined. Germline CDR1 is ENHRY and CDR2 is SYGVKD. The CDR3 is 16 residues long. V was trimmed by 5 bases and J by 0 bases, leaving 11 bases between them. The CDR3 protein is CAISILSSSGANVLTF. CDR3 sequence (DNA): TGTGCCATCAGTATACTTTCGAGCTCTGGGGCCAACGTCCTGACTTTC.

The V gene is TRBV19, the J gene TRBJ1-5, with a possible D match to TRBD1 (5 bases). CDR3 length: 13 residues. V was cut by 5 bases and J by 5 bases, with 10 bases left in between. Per the germline V gene, CDR1 is LNHDA and CDR2 is SQIVND (reference sequence). The DNA of the CDR3 is TGTGCCAGTAGTTCGCAGGGAGATCAGCCCCAGCATTTT. Protein: CASSSQGDQPQHF.

The chain couples TRBV10-3 to TRBJ2-7; no clear D. The CDR3 totals 15 residues. Trimming left V 1 base short and J 0 bases short, with 10 bases between. Germline lookup yields CDR1 ENHRY and CDR2 SYGVKD. The CDR3 DNA reads TGTGCCATCAGTGAGTACGGTGGCAGCTCCTACGAGCAGTACTTC. It encodes CAISEYGGSSYEQYF.

The chain recombines TRBV9 with TRBJ2-3, with D possibly called TRBD1 or TRBD2 (5 bases each). The CDR3 runs to 16 residues. The germline CDR1 and CDR2 sequences are SGDLS and YYNGEE. Trimming cost V 0 bases and J 0 bases, with 11 bases left between them. The DNA of the CDR3 is TGTGCCAGCAGCGTAGTCGGGGCATCCAGCACAGATACGCAGTATTTT. It yields the protein CASSVVGASSTDTQYF.

The rearrangement links TRBV28 to TRBJ1-3, with 10 positions matching TRBD1. In germline, CDR1 is MDHEN, CDR2 SYDVKM. J gave up 7 bases and V 3 bases, and 9 bases lay outside the gene matches. The CDR3 is made up of 16 amino acids. The CDR3, as DNA: TGTGCCAGCAGTTTGTATTCCCCGGGACAGGGGAACACCATATATTTT. This gives the protein CASSLYSPGQGNTIYF.

V usage is TRBV19 and J usage is TRBJ2-1; 11 bases fit TRBD2. The CDR3 runs to 15 residues. Germline CDR1 and CDR2: LNHDA and SQIVND (reference sequence). V shed 6 bases, J shed 4 bases, and the junction held 5 bases outside the gene matches. CDR3 amino acids: CASSPSGGPYNEQFF. The CDR3, as DNA: TGTGCCAGTAGCCCTAGCGGGGGGCCATACAATGAGCAGTTCTTC. The whole variable domain, filled in from reference TRBV19 and TRBJ2-1, reads DGGITQSPKYLFRKEGQNVTLSCEQNLNHDAMYWYRQDPGQGLRLIYYSQIVNDFQKGDIAEGYSVSREKKESFPLTVTSAQKNPTAFYLCASSPSGGPYNEQFFGPGTRLTVL.

The rearrangement joins TRBV6-5 to TRBJ1-3; 7 bases line up with TRBD1. Germline V gives CDR1 MNHEY, CDR2 SVGAGI. The CDR3 length is 15 residues. Losses at the gene ends were 2 bases for V and 2 bases for J; bases not matched to a gene: 3. The CDR3 sequence is CASSYGRGPGNTIYF. The CDR3 DNA reads as TGTGCCAGCAGTTACGGGAGGGGGCCTGGAAACACCATATATTTT.

V usage is TRBV9 and J usage is TRBJ1-2, with 7 bases matching TRBD1. Losses at the gene ends were 0 bases for V and 1 base for J; bases not matched to a gene: 15. CDR3 length: 19 residues. Germline V gene lookup returns CDR1 SGDLS and CDR2 YYNGEE. CDR3 coding DNA: TGTGCCAGCAGCGTAGGCACCTTACCGAAACAGGGGCGTAACTATGGCTACACCTTC. This gives the protein CASSVGTLPKQGRNYGYTF.

In its sample, this clone was seen once. CDR3 bases: TGTGCCAGCAGCGTAGCGGGGGGGCCGCTCAATGAGCAGTTCTTC. As protein: CASSVAGGPLNEQFF. The chain uses TRBV9 and TRBJ2-1; 8 bases match TRBD2. Germline trimming cut 0 bases from V and 6 bases from J; bases unmatched to any gene: 5. In germline, CDR1 is SGDLS, CDR2 YYNGEE. The CDR3 length is 15 residues.

The chain uses TRBV6-4 and TRBJ1-2; unclear D gene. V shed 6 bases and J shed 2 bases, with 10 bases lying between them. CDR1 and CDR2 from the germline V gene are MRHNA and SNTAGT. This CDR3 is 13 amino acids long. Here the CDR3 reads CASRPGPNYGYTF. The CDR3 coding sequence is TGTGCCAGCAGGCCCGGGCCCAACTATGGCTACACCTTC.

This clone was recorded only once. The gene calls are TRBV30 and TRBJ1-5; D uncertain. Trimming removed 3 bases at V and 0 bases at J, with 9 bases between. The CDR3 length is 14 residues. Germline V gene sequence: CDR1 GTSNPN, CDR2 SVGIG (reference sequence). The CDR3 DNA follows: TGTGCCTGGAGCACACCCTATAGCAATCAGCCCCAGCATTTT. It specifies CAWSTPYSNQPQHF. Drawing the rest from reference TRBV30 and TRBJ1-5, the complete variable domain is SQTIHQWPATLVQPVGSPLSLECTVEGTSNPNLYWYRQAAGRGLQLLFYSVGIGQISSEVPQNLSASRPQDRQFILSSKKLLLSDSGFYLCAWSTPYSNQPQHFGDGTRLSIL.

The rearrangement uses TRBV19 and TRBJ2-3; TRBD2 is a possible D gene (6 bases). Germline V lookup: CDR1 LNHDA, CDR2 SQIVND (reference sequence). V was shortened by 5 bases and J by 7 bases, with 25 bases between the two germline ends. The CDR3 is made up of 17 amino acids. The CDR3 DNA reads TGTGCCAGTAGTTTCTCTAGCGCCCTCTGGTCGGAATATACGCAGTATTTT. This gives the protein CASSFSSALWSEYTQYF.